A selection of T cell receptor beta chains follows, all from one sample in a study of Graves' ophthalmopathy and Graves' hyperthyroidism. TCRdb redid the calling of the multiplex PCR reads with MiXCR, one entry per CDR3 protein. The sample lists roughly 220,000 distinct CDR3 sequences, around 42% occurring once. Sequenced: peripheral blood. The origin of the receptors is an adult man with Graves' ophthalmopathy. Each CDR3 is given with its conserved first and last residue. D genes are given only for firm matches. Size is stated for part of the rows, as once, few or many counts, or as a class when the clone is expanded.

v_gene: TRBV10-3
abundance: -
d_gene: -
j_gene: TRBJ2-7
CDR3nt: TGTGCCATCAGACAATACTCCAGGACAGCCTACGAGCAGTACTTC
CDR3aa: CAIRQYSRTAYEQYF

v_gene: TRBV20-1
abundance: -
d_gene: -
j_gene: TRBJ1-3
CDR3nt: TGCAGTGCTACAAGGGGGGTTAACACCATATATTTT
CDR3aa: CSATRGVNTIYF

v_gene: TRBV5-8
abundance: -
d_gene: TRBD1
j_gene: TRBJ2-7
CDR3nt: TGTGCCAGCAGCCGCGCCGGGACAGGTTCCAACGAGCAGTACTTC
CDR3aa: CASSRAGTGSNEQYF

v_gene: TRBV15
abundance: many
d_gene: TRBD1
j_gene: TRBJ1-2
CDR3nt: TGTGCCACCAGCAGCCACAAGGACAGGGATGGCTACACCTTC
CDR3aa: CATSSHKDRDGYTF

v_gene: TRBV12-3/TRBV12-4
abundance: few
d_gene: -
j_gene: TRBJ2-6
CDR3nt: TGTGCCAGCAGGGATTTAGCCTCTGGGGCCAACGTCCTGACTTTC
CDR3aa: CASRDLASGANVLTF

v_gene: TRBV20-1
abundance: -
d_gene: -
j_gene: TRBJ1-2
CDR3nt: TGCAGTGCTAGACGGCTAGAGGCCGGCTACACCTTC
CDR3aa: CSARRLEAGYTF

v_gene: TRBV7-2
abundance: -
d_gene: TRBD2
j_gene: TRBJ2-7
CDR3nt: TGTGCCAGCAGCACACTAGCGGGGGGGCTTGAGCAGTACTTC
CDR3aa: CASSTLAGGLEQYF

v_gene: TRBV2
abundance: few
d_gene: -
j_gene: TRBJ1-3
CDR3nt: TGTGCCAGCAGTGAGTCAGGGTTTGGAAACACCATATATTTT
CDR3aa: CASSESGFGNTIYF

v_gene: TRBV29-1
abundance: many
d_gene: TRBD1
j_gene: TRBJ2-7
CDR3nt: TGCAGCGTTAACAGGGGAAACGAGCAGTACTTC
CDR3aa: CSVNRGNEQYF

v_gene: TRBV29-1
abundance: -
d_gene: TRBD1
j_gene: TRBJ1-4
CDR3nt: TGCAGCGTTGGAGGGACAGGGAATGAAAAACTGTTTTTT
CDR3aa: CSVGGTGNEKLFF

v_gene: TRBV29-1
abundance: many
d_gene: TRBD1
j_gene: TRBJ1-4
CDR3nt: TGCAGCGTTCAGGGGGCCGCCGAAAAACTGTTTTTT
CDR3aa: CSVQGAAEKLFF

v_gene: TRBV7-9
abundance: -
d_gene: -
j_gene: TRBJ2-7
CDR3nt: TGTGCCAGCAGCCAAGCGGGCGGGATCCTTTACGAGCAGTACTTC
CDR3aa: CASSQAGGILYEQYF

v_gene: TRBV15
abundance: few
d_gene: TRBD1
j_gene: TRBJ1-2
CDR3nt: TGTGCCACCAGCAGAGATCTTCAGGGGGATGGCTACACCTTC
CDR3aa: CATSRDLQGDGYTF